This is a list of T cell receptor beta chains from one sample in a study of cytomegalovirus exposure and HLA in healthy donors. The assay was immunoSEQ multiplex PCR, and TCRdb's table has in-frame clones only and misses some. The profile shows about 130,000 clones, approximately 80% of them singletons. Sample: PBMCs. These receptors came from a male donor in good health and CMV-seropositive. The CDR3 runs from the conserved cysteine through the conserved F or W. D genes are given only for firm matches. Where a row states a size, it is once, few, many or the class of an expanded clone; other rows omit it.

D: NA
V: TRBV5-5
J: TRBJ2-4
size: NA
DNA: TGTGCCAGCAGCTTGGGGGGGCCTCCAAACATTCAGTACTTC
CDR3: CASSLGGPPNIQYF

D: TRBD1
V: TRBV29-1
J: TRBJ2-7
size: NA
DNA: TGCAGCGTCTCCCGTTTATCGACAGGGGATTTTCGCGAGCAGTACTTC
CDR3: CSVSRLSTGDFREQYF

D: NA
V: TRBV28
J: TRBJ1-1
size: once
DNA: TGTGCCAGCAGTGGCCCTGAAGCTTTCTTT
CDR3: CASSGPEAFF

D: TRBD1
V: TRBV5-5
J: TRBJ2-2
size: NA
DNA: TGTGCCAGCAGCTTGGGACAGGGGAAAACCGGGGAGCTGTTTTTT
CDR3: CASSLGQGKTGELFF

D: NA
V: TRBV9
J: TRBJ1-3
size: NA
DNA: TGTGCCAGCAGCGTCGGAGGGGCTGGAAACACCATATATTTT
CDR3: CASSVGGAGNTIYF

D: NA
V: TRBV5-1
J: TRBJ2-5
size: NA
DNA: TGCGCCAGCAGCGTGAGCCAAGAGACCCAGTACTTC
CDR3: CASSVSQETQYF

D: NA
V: TRBV27
J: TRBJ2-2
size: NA
DNA: TGTGAAACACCCGGGGAGCTGTTTTTT
CDR3: CETPGELFF

D: TRBD2
V: TRBV27
J: TRBJ2-3
size: NA
DNA: TGTGCCAGCAGCCTACTGGCGGGGGGGGCAGATACGCAGTATTTT
CDR3: CASSLLAGGADTQYF

D: TRBD2
V: TRBV5-1
J: TRBJ2-7
size: NA
DNA: TGCGCCAGCAGCTCCTCTAGCGGGAGGGGATACCACGAGCAGTACTTC
CDR3: CASSSSSGRGYHEQYF

D: NA
V: TRBV6-5
J: TRBJ1-2
size: NA
DNA: TGTGCCAGCAGTGCCGGGACAAAGTATGGCTACACCTTC
CDR3: CASSAGTKYGYTF

D: TRBD1
V: TRBV5-4
J: TRBJ1-1
size: once
DNA: TGTGCCAGCAGCCCGACAGGGCAGGGCACTGAAGCTTTCTTT
CDR3: CASSPTGQGTEAFF

D: TRBD2
V: TRBV28
J: TRBJ2-7
size: NA
DNA: TGTGCCAGCAGGATTCTTGGGACTAGCGGGGAAGCTTCCTACGAGCAGTACTTC
CDR3: CASRILGTSGEASYEQYF

D: TRBD1
V: TRBV30
J: TRBJ1-1
size: NA
DNA: TGTGCCTGGAGCGAGGACAGGGCTGCTTTCTTT
CDR3: CAWSEDRAAFF

D: TRBD2
V: TRBV11-2
J: TRBJ2-1
size: NA
DNA: TGTGCCAGCAGCCCTACAGCGGGAGGCCTCGTAGATGAGCAGTTCTTC
CDR3: CASSPTAGGLVDEQFF

D: NA
V: TRBV5-6
J: TRBJ1-5
size: NA
DNA: TGTGCCAGCAGCTTCAGGGCTCAGCCCCAGCATTTT
CDR3: CASSFRAQPQHF

D: TRBD1
V: TRBV18
J: TRBJ2-7
size: once
DNA: TGTGCCAGCTCACCTGGGACAGGAGCCTACGAGCAGTACTTC
CDR3: CASSPGTGAYEQYF

D: TRBD2
V: TRBV9
J: TRBJ2-1
size: NA
DNA: TGTGCCAGCAGTGTCACCGGGACTAGCGGGTACAATGAGCAGTTCTTC
CDR3: CASSVTGTSGYNEQFF

D: NA
V: TRBV9
J: TRBJ2-7
size: NA
DNA: TGTGCCAGCAGCGTAGAGGGGTTTCTGGACGAGCAGTACTTC
CDR3: CASSVEGFLDEQYF

D: TRBD1
V: TRBV5-6
J: TRBJ2-7
size: NA
DNA: TGTGCCAGCAGCCAGACAGGGGACTACGAGCAGTACTTC
CDR3: CASSQTGDYEQYF

D: NA
V: TRBV6-1
J: TRBJ1-5
size: NA
DNA: TGTGCCAGCAGGCCAAATAGAAACGACAATCAGCCCCAGCATTTT
CDR3: CASRPNRNDNQPQHF

D: NA
V: TRBV25-1
J: TRBJ1-2
size: NA
DNA: TGTGCCAGCAGTGATATTATGTGGGACTCTGGCTACACCTTC
CDR3: CASSDIMWDSGYTF

D: TRBD2
V: TRBV6-5
J: TRBJ2-5
size: NA
DNA: TGTGCCAGCAGTTACCCTAGCGGGGGGGCCCGGGAGACCCAGTACTTC
CDR3: CASSYPSGGARETQYF

D: TRBD2
V: TRBV7-6
J: TRBJ2-1
size: NA
DNA: TGTGCCAGCAGCCTGGGACTAGCGGGGGGGTTGAATGAGCAGTTCTTC
CDR3: CASSLGLAGGLNEQFF

D: TRBD2
V: TRBV6-4
J: TRBJ2-2
size: NA
DNA: TGTGCCAGCACGGTGGTAGCGGGAGCGCACGGGGAGCTGTTTTTT
CDR3: CASTVVAGAHGELFF

D: TRBD1
V: TRBV5-1
J: TRBJ2-7
size: NA
DNA: TGCGCCAGCAGCGCGCAGGGACAGGGGGCGCGTGAGCAGTACTTC
CDR3: CASSAQGQGAREQYF

D: NA
V: TRBV28
J: TRBJ2-1
size: NA
DNA: TGTGCCAGCAGACAGGACACGGTGGGGTACAATGAGCAGTTCTTC
CDR3: CASRQDTVGYNEQFF

D: TRBD2
V: TRBV10-1
J: TRBJ2-1
size: NA
DNA: TGCGCCAGCAGTGAGCCGTTCAGCGGGAGTCGGAATGGGCAGTTCTTC
CDR3: CASSEPFSGSRNGQFF

D: NA
V: TRBV5-1
J: TRBJ1-4
size: NA
DNA: TGCGCCAGCAGCCCGGAGCCCAGGGCTATCGGAGAAAAACTGTTTTTT
CDR3: CASSPEPRAIGEKLFF

D: TRBD1
V: TRBV27
J: TRBJ2-1
size: NA
DNA: TGTGCCAGCAGTTTCTGGGACAGCCGTTATTCCTACAATGAGCAGTTCTTC
CDR3: CASSFWDSRYSYNEQFF

D: NA
V: TRBV7-2
J: TRBJ1-1
size: NA
DNA: TGTGCCAGCAGCCGGGGACTAAGCAACACTGAAGCTTTCTTT
CDR3: CASSRGLSNTEAFF

D: TRBD1
V: TRBV27
J: TRBJ2-4
size: NA
DNA: TGTGCCAGCATTGACAGGGGGGGAAACAGTCAGTACTTC
CDR3: CASIDRGGNSQYF

D: NA
V: TRBV13
J: TRBJ1-1
size: NA
DNA: TGTGCCAGCAGCTTAATCGGGGTATGGACTGAAGCTTTCTTT
CDR3: CASSLIGVWTEAFF

D: TRBD1
V: TRBV19
J: TRBJ1-1
size: once
DNA: TGTGCCAGTGCCCGGACAGGGGACACTGAAGCTTTCTTT
CDR3: CASARTGDTEAFF

D: NA
V: TRBV6-6
J: TRBJ1-5
size: NA
DNA: TGTGCCAGCAGTGTCAGGAGACAGAGTTCCAATCAGCCCCAGCATTTT
CDR3: CASSVRRQSSNQPQHF

D: NA
V: TRBV9
J: TRBJ1-1
size: NA
DNA: TGTGCCAGCAGCGTTACAACAAACACTGAAGCTTTCTTT
CDR3: CASSVTTNTEAFF

D: NA
V: TRBV29-1
J: TRBJ2-1
size: NA
DNA: TGCAGCGTTGAGGGAGGTGTGGCCGCCTACAATGAGCAGTTCTTC
CDR3: CSVEGGVAAYNEQFF

D: NA
V: TRBV19
J: TRBJ2-6
size: NA
DNA: TGTGCCAGTAGTCCTCGGGGGAGCTCTGGGGCCAACGTCCTGACTTTC
CDR3: CASSPRGSSGANVLTF

D: NA
V: TRBV29-1
J: TRBJ1-1
size: NA
DNA: TGCAGCGTTGAAGGGGGCGGGAACACTGAAGCTTTCTTT
CDR3: CSVEGGGNTEAFF

D: NA
V: TRBV6-4
J: TRBJ1-5
size: once
DNA: TGTGCCAGCAGTGAAGGTCCAGGGCCCCTACAGCCCCAGCATTTT
CDR3: CASSEGPGPLQPQHF

D: TRBD1
V: TRBV4-1
J: TRBJ2-5
size: few
DNA: TGCGCCAGCAGCCCCGGGACAGGGGACCAAGAGACCCAGTACTTC
CDR3: CASSPGTGDQETQYF

D: NA
V: TRBV7-9
J: TRBJ1-4
size: NA
DNA: TGTGCCAGCAGCTTAGGAGTTAATGAAAAACTGTTTTTT
CDR3: CASSLGVNEKLFF

D: TRBD2
V: TRBV19
J: TRBJ2-7
size: NA
DNA: TGTGCCAGTAGTATCGAGAAGACTAGCGGGGACTCCTACGAGCAGTACTTC
CDR3: CASSIEKTSGDSYEQYF

D: NA
V: TRBV7-2
J: TRBJ1-4
size: NA
DNA: TGTGCCAGCAGCTTAGCGTCCGGGGGGGCAACTAATGAAAAACTGTTTTTT
CDR3: CASSLASGGATNEKLFF

D: TRBD1
V: TRBV28
J: TRBJ1-2
size: NA
DNA: TGTGCCAGCCAAGACAGGGGGCTTCCCTATGGCTACACCTTC
CDR3: CASQDRGLPYGYTF

D: TRBD1
V: TRBV9
J: TRBJ2-5
size: once
DNA: TGTGCCAGCAGCGTAGGAGCTTACTCGGACAGGGGCGGGATTGAGACCCAGTACTTC
CDR3: CASSVGAYSDRGGIETQYF

D: TRBD2
V: TRBV15
J: TRBJ2-1
size: NA
DNA: TGTGCCACCAGCTTCCCCCCGGGGGGGTGGAATGAGCAGTTCTTC
CDR3: CATSFPPGGWNEQFF

D: NA
V: TRBV2
J: TRBJ1-2
size: NA
DNA: TGTGCCAGCAGTGTTACAGGGCTTGGCTACACCTTC
CDR3: CASSVTGLGYTF

D: NA
V: TRBV6-5
J: TRBJ1-2
size: NA
DNA: TGTGCCAGCAGTAGAGGCTGGGATGGCTACACCTTC
CDR3: CASSRGWDGYTF

D: NA
V: TRBV2
J: TRBJ2-3
size: once
DNA: TGTGCCAGCAGTGAGGCGGTAGATACGCAGTATTTT
CDR3: CASSEAVDTQYF

D: TRBD2
V: TRBV28
J: TRBJ2-1
size: NA
DNA: TGTGCCAGCAGTTCCACCGGGACTAGCGGGAGCCCCGGATACAATGAGCAGTTCTTC
CDR3: CASSSTGTSGSPGYNEQFF

D: TRBD1
V: TRBV10-3
J: TRBJ2-2
size: NA
DNA: TGTGCCATAAGTCCGGGACAGGGGGACACCGGGGAGCTGTTTTTT
CDR3: CAISPGQGDTGELFF

D: NA
V: TRBV5-1
J: TRBJ1-1
size: NA
DNA: TGCGCCAGCACCGGTAACACTGAAGCTTTCTTT
CDR3: CASTGNTEAFF

D: TRBD1
V: TRBV2
J: TRBJ2-1
size: NA
DNA: TGTGCCAGCAGCGGACAGGGTTATGACAATGAGCAGTTCTTC
CDR3: CASSGQGYDNEQFF

D: NA
V: TRBV6-1
J: TRBJ1-2
size: once
DNA: TGTGCCAGCAGCCCGGGCAAACAGGGAAGTGGTGGCTACACCTTC
CDR3: CASSPGKQGSGGYTF